The 15 T cell receptor beta chains presented below share a single source sample, sequenced in a study of T cells in Graves' hyperthyroidism and ophthalmopathy. RNA transcripts provided the source from which TCR beta CDR3 regions were amplified. With the HTBI primer set, the TCR CDR3 went through a first round of RT-PCR. TCRdb reprocessed the multiplex PCR reads via MiXCR and lists one record per CDR3 protein. The sample shows about 300,000 distinct CDR3 sequences, roughly a fifth of them seen only once. Specimen: blood. The receptors here all came from a man between 50 and 59 years old with Graves' ophthalmopathy.

The chain carries TRBV5-1 and TRBJ2-5; D may be TRBD1 or TRBD2 (5 bases each). This CDR3 contains 14 residues. Germline V gene lookup returns CDR1 SGHRS and CDR2 YFSETQ. V shed 3 bases and J shed 3 bases, with 12 bases lying between them. Written as DNA, the CDR3 is TGCGCCAGCAGCTCCCGGGACGGAGAAGAGACCCAGTACTTC. It yields the protein CASSSRDGEETQYF.

This clonotype showed up many times. CDR3 in amino acids: CSAGVAGLADTQYF. CDR3 in DNA: TGCAGTGCTGGCGTAGCGGGACTCGCAGATACGCAGTATTTT. The gene calls are TRBV20-1 and TRBJ2-3, with 8 bases aligning to TRBD2. V shed 5 bases, J shed 4 bases, and the junction held 8 bases outside the gene matches. Germline lookup yields CDR1 DFQATT and CDR2 SNEGSKA (reference sequence). The CDR3 extends over 14 amino acids.

V and J are TRBV4-1 and TRBJ2-1, with 14 bases aligning to TRBD2. The CDR3 covers 14 residues. The J segment lost 15 bases and the V segment lost 2 bases, leaving 6 bases of the junction unmatched. Per the germline V gene, CDR1 is MGHRA and CDR2 is YSYEKL. The CDR3 sequence is CASSQRLAGGPGFF. CDR3 DNA sequence: TGCGCCAGCAGCCAACGACTAGCGGGAGGGCCGGGGTTCTTC.

This clonotype has a handful of counts. This chain uses TRBV5-6 with TRBJ1-2; 7 bases are shared with TRBD1. V gave up 3 bases and J gave up 4 bases; unmatched junction bases: 9. Germline loops: CDR1 SGHDT, CDR2 YYEEEE. The CDR3 has 15 residues. For the CDR3, the DNA is TGTGCCAGCAGCTATGGGACAGTAGGGGGCTATGGCTACACCTTC. Its translation is CASSYGTVGGYGYTF.

This sequence joins TRBV5-1 and TRBJ2-2; 9 positions match TRBD1. Germline V gene lookup returns CDR1 SGHRS and CDR2 YFSETQ. The CDR3 sequence is 16 residues long. Losses at the gene ends were 3 bases for V and 3 bases for J; bases not matched to a gene: 6. The CDR3, as DNA: TGCGCCAGCAGCTCGGGGACAGGGCCTCACACCGGGGAGCTGTTTTTT. It is translated as CASSSGTGPHTGELFF.

The chain has TRBV27 and TRBJ2-5; 11 positions match TRBD2. The CDR3 is made up of 16 amino acids. In germline, CDR1 is MNHEY, CDR2 SMNVEV (reference sequence). V shed 5 bases and J 2 bases; nucleotides not matched to a gene: 7. The CDR3 reads CASSPILAGGQETQYF. As DNA, the CDR3 is TGTGCCAGCAGTCCTATCCTAGCGGGAGGACAAGAGACCCAGTACTTC.

This clonotype appeared many times. The rearrangement uses TRBV28 and TRBJ2-7, with 12 bases lining up with TRBD2. The V segment lost 4 bases and the J segment 3 bases; nucleotides outside the gene matches: 10. Per the germline V gene, CDR1 is MDHEN and CDR2 is SYDVKM. The CDR3 is made up of 17 amino acids. DNA for the CDR3: TGTGCCAGCAGTTCCACCCTAGCGGGAGGGGAGTTCTACGAGCAGTACTTC. It is translated as CASSSTLAGGEFYEQYF.

This CDR3 reads CACSTGGRQPQHF. CDR3 DNA sequence: TGTGCCTGTTCTACAGGGGGACGGCAGCCCCAGCATTTT. The chain carries TRBV30 and TRBJ1-5, with 8 bases aligning to TRBD1. With V trimmed by 6 bases and J by 7 bases, 8 bases remained unmatched. Germline loops: CDR1 GTSNPN, CDR2 SVGIG (reference sequence). The CDR3 runs to 13 residues.

This chain joins TRBV6-1 and TRBJ2-1, with 12 bases fitting TRBD2. Germline CDR1 and CDR2: MNHNS and SASEGT. The CDR3 contains 14 residues. Trimming removed 6 bases from V and 6 bases from J; junction bases left unmatched: 3. The CDR3 DNA reads as TGTGCCAGCAGGACTAGCGGGAGTATCAATGAGCAGTTCTTC. Protein sequence: CASRTSGSINEQFF.

V gene TRBV5-8 combines with J gene TRBJ2-1; 10 bases line up with TRBD2. V dropped 4 bases and J dropped 2; count of bases not matched to a gene: 18. Per germline, CDR1 SGHTS and CDR2 YDEGEE. There are 20 residues in the CDR3. The DNA for the CDR3 is TGTGCCAGCAGCCGCAATGGGGGACTAGCGATTGGTAGCGCCTACAATGAGCAGTTCTTC. It yields the protein CASSRNGGLAIGSAYNEQFF.

This clonotype was detected only a few times. This chain uses TRBV30 with TRBJ2-7; 10 bases map to TRBD1. The V gene end was trimmed by 4 bases and the J gene end by 5 bases; junction bases not matched to a gene: 5. Germline loops: CDR1 GTSNPN, CDR2 SVGIG (reference sequence). CDR3 length: 13 residues. In DNA, the CDR3 is TGTGCCTGGAAGGGACAGGGGATGGACGAGCAGTACTTC. Translation: CAWKGQGMDEQYF.

This clonotype appeared many times. The chain employs TRBV7-2 and TRBJ2-7; TRBD2 matches 8 bases. Trimming at V came to 6 bases and at J to 3 bases, leaving 7 bases not matched to a gene. The CDR3 sequence is 14 residues long. The germline CDR1 and CDR2 sequences are SGHTA and FQGNSA. CDR3 sequence (DNA): TGTGCCAGCAGACCGTCGGGGGGGAGCTACGAGCAGTACTTC. It yields the protein CASRPSGGSYEQYF.

This clonotype was counted ten times or more. This sequence joins TRBV7-9 and TRBJ2-7; D might be TRBD2 (7 bases). The CDR3 totals 16 residues. CDR1 SEHNR and CDR2 FQNEAQ come from the germline V gene (reference sequence). V shed 4 bases and J shed 3 bases, with 19 bases lying between them. The CDR3 is CASSSSPGRGSYEQYF. CDR3 bases: TGTGCCAGCAGCTCCTCCCCGGGGAGGGGGAGCTACGAGCAGTACTTC.

CDR3 coding DNA: TGTGCCAGCAGTCAGCTACCTGAGGTTAACCGTGCTAACACCGGGGAGCTGTTTTTT. Translated: CASSQLPEVNRANTGELFF. The V gene is TRBV6-1, the J gene TRBJ2-2; D is uncertain. The CDR3 is 19 amino acids. Germline lookup yields CDR1 MNHNS and CDR2 SASEGT. The V gene lost 5 bases and the J gene lost 2 bases, with 24 bases spanning the gap.

This clonotype was detected ten times or more. The V and J genes are TRBV30 and TRBJ2-1; no definite D call. The CDR3 covers 11 residues. V was cut by 2 bases and J by 15 bases, with 14 bases left in between. Germline CDR1 is GTSNPN and CDR2 is SVGIG (reference sequence). CDR3 nucleotides: TGTGCCTGGAGTCGGCCACCCGGCGGGTTCTTC. Translation: CAWSRPPGGFF.